This TCR beta chain was identified during a study of blood T cell repertoires in COVID-19. Some clones are missing from TCRdb's copy, which holds only in-frame ones; the method was immunoSEQ multiplex PCR. The sample records some 250,000 clones, about 91% being singletons. The J segment lost 4 bases and the V segment lost 0 bases, leaving 8 bases of the junction unmatched. The CDR3 runs to 16 residues. CDR1 is SGDLS and CDR2 is YYNGEE in the germline V gene. The clonotype comes from a human donor in a cohort exposed to, infected with or recovered from COVID-19 (not recorded which). The donor label of this sample is uncertain. Sequencing was performed on PBMCs or T cells enriched from blood (not recorded which). The chain joins TRBV9 to TRBJ2-5, with 8 nucleotides matching TRBD2. In DNA form, the CDR3 reads TGTGCCAGCAGCGTAGGCCCAAGCGGGGGCGGAGAGACCCAGTACTTC. This gives the protein CASSVGPSGGGETQYF.